The TCR beta chain under discussion was sequenced for a study of tumor-infiltrating lymphocytes in primary liver carcinoma. The roughly 17-32 mg bulk tissue piece was not sorted before simultaneous RNA and DNA extraction. From approximately 490 ng total RNA, TCR beta cDNA was generated with a primer in the constant region. Libraries for TCR beta were built through three nested multiplex PCR rounds, which together made up a slightly modified ARM-PCR procedure. One entry per CDR3 protein results from TCRdb running MiXCR on the multiplex PCR reads. The sample has 50,000 to 70,000 distinct CDR3 sequences, 60% to 85% seen once. This clonotype was picked up a small number of times. Sequenced material: liver tumor tissue from sampling region 2. As to subset: tumor region T2, inferior pole. This receptor was obtained from a man aged 35-49 years with primary liver carcinoma and hepatitis B virus infection.

In DNA form, the CDR3 reads TGTGCCAGCAGTTTGGGGGGACTAGTCACAGATACGCAGTATTTT. Protein product: CASSLGGLVTDTQYF. This chain uses TRBV28 with TRBJ2-3; 8 nucleotides align to TRBD2. The length of the CDR3 is 15 residues. The germline CDR1 and CDR2 sequences are MDHEN and SYDVKM. J lost 2 bases, V lost 3 bases, and 4 bases had no gene match.